This TCR beta chain was found in a study of cytomegalovirus exposure and HLA in healthy donors (dated by TCRdb to the late 2010s). Regarding the complete study: An earlier analysis of a few hundred of the donors reported 276 Gb of sequence data and 90 million to 120 million unique TCR beta sequences obtained from about 180 million T cells. Along with the roughly 670-subject first cohort, a separate validation cohort of over a hundred different subjects was used. The T cell repertoires of 666 subjects were profiled by immunosequencing and related to cytomegalovirus serostatus. Typing coverage varied by locus: roughly 629-640 donors for A, B, C, DRB1 and DQB1; more than 500 for DQA1; some 610 for DPA1; approximately 470 for DPB1. A later analysis re-examined previously published TCR beta repertoires from several hundred donors and added high-resolution HLA genotyping to investigate patterns of TCR occurrence. Both class I and class II loci were covered by HLA typing, at four-digit resolution. Rather than drawing on any new phenotypic data, the later analysis identified candidate immune exposures from TCR beta sequences and the way those sequences occurred across donors. The study aimed to test whether signatures of past pathogen exposure could be identified by cataloging public T cell receptors. Donor age, sex, ethnicity and CMV serostatus were collected together with the repertoire data. Every repertoire in the discovery cohort had been generated on one and the same sequencing platform. Approximately 300 gigabases of sequencing data and around 90 million unique TCR sequences made up an early release that covered roughly 670 HLA-typed donors. An earlier analysis of nearly 600 of the donors applied high-throughput TCR beta sequencing to assess whether each TCR beta V gene segment acted as functional or pseudogenic. Because of strong linkage in the cohort, five DR-DQ haplotypes were treated as single units for association and clustering. Among 300 to 500 genotyped donors of the cohort, an average of approximately 200,000 unique TCR beta nucleotide sequences was sequenced per donor, of which about 18% were non-productive. Among the approximately 430 genotyped donors, around 81% belonged to the genetic ancestry cluster associated with self-reported Caucasian donors. To predict cytomegalovirus infection status, the study brought together high-throughput TCR immunosequencing, statistical association of individual TCRs with disease status, and machine learning. A later genetic analysis used genome-wide SNP genotypes for about three fifths of the roughly 700 donors, treating that subset as a discovery cohort.

Here is what the overall study found, with its caveats: The cohort was sequenced for TCR beta chains only, and without alpha or paired-chain data the features that could be detected were limited. A total of fewer than 200 TCR beta chains were listed by the study as associated with cytomegalovirus. Several of the top co-occurrence clusters appeared to be linked to parvovirus B19, influenza, CMV and Epstein-Barr virus, according to a later analysis. Roughly uniform sequencing depth across donors was assumed in presence/absence analyses, although this assumption may not hold. A later analysis found that most CMV-associated TCR beta chains appeared HLA-restricted, with HLA associations seemingly driven largely by CMV exposure. Because counts were too low, more than 15 rarely observed V segments, including chromosome 9 orphons, were left out of the earlier analysis of 500 to 650 of the donors. When HLA alleles, especially DR and DQ, strongly co-occurred, TCR associations were difficult to assign to individual alleles. According to the authors, the approach could potentially be generalized to other disease states and immunological phenotypes. A further reported finding was that TCR beta sequences accurately predicted the HLA-A and HLA-B alleles for most subjects in the first cohort. The classifier was reported to diagnose cytomegalovirus status with high specificity and sensitivity in both the original and validation cohorts. In an earlier analysis of 587 of the donors, most TCR beta V segments appeared in productive rearrangements about 87% or about 30% of the time, broadly matching IMGT annotations. CMV serostatus was the only immune exposure information available for the cohort. The 87-base-pair reads could not distinguish some IMGT-functional V segments, including TRBV6-2 and TRBV6-3, so those segments were excluded. Across donors, most TCR sequences were observed very rarely, whereas some public TCRs were present in many individuals. According to a later analysis, TCR association rates differed among HLA loci, with DRB1 alleles showing the most associated TCRs and HLA-C alleles showing the fewest. A later analysis found that HLA-associated TCR beta chains were more clonally expanded and had lower generation probabilities than equally common non-associated chains. In a later genetic analysis, a missense DCLRE1C variant was associated with V-gene and J-gene trimming of TCR beta chains, and the association was replicated in an independent cohort. HLA typing was unavailable for some donors at each locus, so association tests used only the typed subset. A few of the identified cytomegalovirus-associated TCR beta chains were confirmed in vitro to be specific for cytomegalovirus antigens. Correlated functional status among segregating V segments might be attributable to linkage disequilibrium, but an unknown experimental factor could not be ruled out. A later analysis associated roughly 17,000 TCR beta sequences with specific HLA alleles at a false discovery rate of 0.05. A group of highly shared sequence variants was considered likely to be a technical artifact of the sequencing pipeline. According to a later genetic analysis, donors in an Asian-associated ancestry cluster had fewer N-insertions in productive TCRs than the roughly 670-donor mean.

Reading from cysteine to phenylalanine, the CDR3 counts 14 amino acids. The DNA shown is the 42-base CDR3, in frame from base 1. Reading the germline V gene gives CDR1 SGHTS and CDR2 YDEGEE. Relative to germline, V is missing 4 bases and J is missing 5 bases, with 8 bases of the junction outside any gene match. The cohort was made up of 500 to 850 healthy bone marrow donors. At the time of sampling, every cohort member was nominally healthy, though immune exposures that went unrecorded were likely present. The donor tested CMV seropositive, placing the donor among the 250 to 350 seropositive members of the cohort. Every donor gave a peripheral blood sample, and the peripheral blood mononuclear cells from that sample were used for TCR beta sequencing. Genomic DNA extraction from the blood cell samples was performed with the Qiagen DNeasy Blood Extraction Kit. A remark on this clone: Its antigen remains unidentified. No much larger clone exists at a distance of one base, and base qualities are not known.

Library preparation was by the immunoSEQ multiplex PCR assay. For the multiplex PCR, a mixture combining 60 forward primers for TCR Vbeta segments and 13 reverse primers for TCR Jbeta segments was used. A multiplex PCR assay on genomic DNA amplified the CDR3 region of rearranged TCR beta genes. Amplified TCR beta libraries were sequenced as 87-base-pair reads on the Illumina HiSeq System. The authors' analysis ran thus. In a later analysis, some 80 million unique TCR beta chains were counted across the roughly 610 repertoires, and approximately 11 million of these chains were shared by at least two donors. To remove PCR and sequencing errors, raw reads were error-corrected and collapsed into unique sequences using a nearest-neighbor algorithm that merged closely related sequences. To assign V, D and J gene segments, CDR3 sequences were aligned to IMGT reference sequences. Each retained sequence needed at least a six-nucleotide match to both a V gene segment and a J gene segment. A rearrangement was called productive if the CDR3 had no stop codons and remained in frame with V and J, and every other rearrangement was called non-productive. Following IMGT convention, CDR3 was defined as the stretch from the second conserved V-encoded cysteine to the conserved J-encoded phenylalanine. Sequences without an unambiguous match to a single V gene segment were excluded from the earlier analysis of several hundred of the donors. An earlier analysis of a few hundred of the donors called V segments functional above 56.7% productive rearrangements and segregating when the between-donor standard deviation exceeded 5%. A statistical classification framework was built to diagnose cytomegalovirus status from the catalog of TCR beta chain sequences. V and J gene assignment, in a later analysis, came from comparing TCR nucleotide sequences with IMGT/GENE-DB human TR gene sequences. In a later analysis, CDR3 sequences and most-parsimonious VDJ recombination scenarios were assigned using the TCRdist pipeline. In a later analysis, each TCR beta chain was defined by its CDR3 amino acid sequence together with its V-gene family, and reads lacking a unique V-gene family were excluded. A later analysis removed 550 to 650 highly shared, low-generation-probability nucleotide sequences to deal with suspected cross-contamination and a sequencing artifact. In a later analysis, a clonal expansion index for each public chain was calculated from normalized within-repertoire ranks of inferred template counts. Generation probabilities in a later analysis came from a VDJ recombination model fitted to out-of-frame rearrangements, and those results were checked against IGoR. Hypergeometric tests were used in a later analysis to score TCR-TCR, TCR-HLA and TCR-CMV co-occurrence, with a repertoire-size bias correction applied to the TCR pairs. A later analysis estimated false discovery rates by permuting HLA or CMV assignments 20 times. In a later analysis, co-occurring TCRs were grouped using DBSCAN, with TCRdist sequence similarity added in when clustering inside HLA-allele-positive subsets. Repertoires with fewer than 30,000 or more than 120,000 public chains, plus five repertoires with anomalous nucleotide sharing, were excluded from co-occurrence clustering. The table was pulled from immuneACCESS by TCRdb, which kept in-frame rearrangements only. Such tables lose some clones; where checked, under half of the loss comes from unresolved V genes, and the rest has no known cause. V and J calls and clone size come straight from that table; D and trimming were deduced from the DNA. The sample yields 160,000 or so clones; 82% were counted once. Under 7.5% of the sample lies in the top ten.

The V and J segments used are TRBV5-8 and TRBJ2-7, with 8 bases in between that match TRBD2. The sequence came from a woman aged 45-65 years in good health and CMV-seropositive. Sequencing was carried out using PBMCs. The sequence in DNA is TGTGCCAGCAGCCCCCAAAGCGGGAGCCACGAGCAGTACTTC. This translates into CASSPQSGSHEQYF. Full variable domain (CDR3 extended with the reference TRBV5-8 and TRBJ2-7 proteins): EAGVTQSPTHLIKTRGQQATLRCSPISGHTSVYWYQQALGLGLQFLLWYDEGEERNRGNFPPRFSGRQFPNYSSELNVNALELEDSALYLCASSPQSGSHEQYFGPGTRLTVT.